This TCR beta chain was captured by sequencing in a study of Graves' ophthalmopathy and Graves' hyperthyroidism. Whole-study findings and limits: Among expanded thyroid clonotypes above 0.001 frequency, most also occurred in blood.

If no ophthalmopathy appeared within 18 months of follow-up, hyperthyroidism was termed stable. Researchers turned away patients with other autoimmune diseases, uncontrolled infections, pregnancy or lactation. Germline lookup yields CDR1 SQVTM and CDR2 ANQGSEA. The ends were cut back, 4 bases at V and 3 bases at J, with 9 bases in the middle. The CDR3 spans 12 residues. RNA transcripts served as template for amplifying TCR beta CDR3 sequences. HTBI primers primed a first-round RT-PCR, and a second-round multiplex PCR followed. TCRdb analysed the multiplex PCR reads with MiXCR anew, one entry per CDR3 protein. The sample includes about 380,000 distinct CDR3 sequences, roughly 14% of them seen just once. Turning to this clonotype: Its matching antigen is unknown.

The chain joins TRBV29-1 to TRBJ1-2; tentative D call: TRBD1 (5 bases). Material: peripheral blood. The sequence was collected from a young woman with stable Graves' hyperthyroidism. The CDR3: CSVGDGDYGYTF. In DNA, the CDR3 is TGCAGCGTTGGGGACGGGGACTATGGCTACACCTTC.